The following is a T cell receptor beta chain sequence with its context. This CDR3 is 14 amino acids long. With 5 bases removed from V and 6 bases from J, the gap between germline ends came to 11 bases. The V gene's germline CDR1 is LNHDA and CDR2 SQIVND (reference sequence). As originally analysed: Reference gene primers were amplified, and this amplification served to estimate nucleated cell counts. The repertoire was sequenced with immunoSEQ multiplex PCR; TCRdb's copy has only in-frame clones and lacks some. From that table come the V and J calls and clone size; the DNA was used to work out D and trimming. This sample carries just over 650,000 clones, about 90% of them seen once, and the ten largest clones take roughly 0.26%. The entry originates in a study of blood T cell repertoires in COVID-19.

The chain couples TRBV19 to TRBJ1-6; D might be TRBD1 (6 bases). The receptor comes from a woman aged 18 to 35 with acute or convalescent COVID-19. The sequenced material came from peripheral blood. The CDR3, as DNA: TGTGCCAGTAGTCCGGGACAAAGTAATTCACCCCTCCACTTT. This gives the protein CASSPGQSNSPLHF.